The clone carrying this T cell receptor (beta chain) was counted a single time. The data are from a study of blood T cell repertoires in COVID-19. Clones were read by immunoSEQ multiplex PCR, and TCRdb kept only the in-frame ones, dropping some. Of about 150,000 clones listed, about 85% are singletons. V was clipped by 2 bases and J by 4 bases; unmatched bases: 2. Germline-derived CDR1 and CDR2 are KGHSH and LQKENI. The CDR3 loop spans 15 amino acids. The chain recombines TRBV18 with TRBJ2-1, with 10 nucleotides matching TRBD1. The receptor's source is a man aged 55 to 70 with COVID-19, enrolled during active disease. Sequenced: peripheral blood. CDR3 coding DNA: TGTGCCAGCTCACCAGGGACAGGGGCTTACAATGAGCAGTTCTTC. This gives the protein CASSPGTGAYNEQFF.